Listed below are T cell receptor beta chains from one sample, sequenced in a study of T cells in Graves' hyperthyroidism and ophthalmopathy. TCRdb redid the calling of the multiplex PCR reads with MiXCR, one entry per CDR3 protein. The sample comprises 300,000 or so distinct CDR3 sequences, around 20% of which are singletons, and 50% rests with the top ten. Sequencing was performed on blood. The receptors here all came from a woman aged 50 to 60 with Graves' hyperthyroidism. Each CDR3 is given with its conserved first and last residue. Fields, in order: J gene, V gene, D gene, CDR3 protein. A D gene is named only where the DNA matches it firmly.

TRBJ2-3 TRBV11-2 . CASTLTDSTDTQYF
TRBJ2-5 TRBV19 . CASSIDYAETQYF
TRBJ2-7 TRBV20-1 TRBD1 CSARGKDRGFWSIYEQYF
TRBJ2-1 TRBV10-3 . CAIMGYNEQFF
TRBJ2-4 TRBV6-5 . CASSYHSGAKNIQYF
TRBJ2-7 TRBV20-1 TRBD2 CSASRAMGLTYEQYF
TRBJ1-5 TRBV4-1 . CASSLSGPGGNQPQHF
TRBJ2-2 TRBV29-1 . CSVIWGAGDGELFF
TRBJ2-5 TRBV20-1 . CSAIPGETQYF
TRBJ2-7 TRBV6-6 . CASSYAQGRSYEQYF
TRBJ2-7 TRBV30 . CAWRRPQTYEQYF
TRBJ1-4 TRBV6-1 TRBD1 CASRAPQGKGVEKLFF
TRBJ2-2 TRBV14 . CASSQDLFREKGGELFF
TRBJ1-2 TRBV7-2 TRBD1 CASSLNRDRGYTF
TRBJ2-7 TRBV7-2 . CASSLRWSYEQYF
TRBJ1-2 TRBV2 TRBD1 CASTLTGTGYTF
TRBJ2-3 TRBV7-8 TRBD2 CASSPITSGRTDTQYF
TRBJ2-7 TRBV30 TRBD1 CAWGTGVYEQYF
TRBJ2-1 TRBV29-1 TRBD2 CSVDTGTSGTLEHNEQFF
TRBJ1-5 TRBV20-1 . CSAPIGGNQPQHF
TRBJ2-2 TRBV7-2 . CASSLAIGAGELFF
TRBJ2-1 TRBV13 TRBD2 CASSFRLAGDGNEQFF
TRBJ2-3 TRBV11-2 . CASSSTSPLDTQYF
TRBJ2-1 TRBV6-5 . CASSYPTQGGRYNEQFF
TRBJ1-1 TRBV29-1 . CSGTEGSEAFF
TRBJ1-2 TRBV5-7 TRBD1 CASSSGTGERGYTF
TRBJ1-1 TRBV19 TRBD1 CASSKTGGDTEAFF
TRBJ1-1 TRBV13 . CASSLATGPITEAFF
TRBJ1-1 TRBV6-1 TRBD1 CASSVIQGASEAFF
TRBJ2-5 TRBV28 . CASSFPSLGQETQYF
TRBJ2-2 TRBV7-2 . CASSLVRTSTGELFF
TRBJ2-2 TRBV11-3 . CASSLVVGTGELFF
TRBJ2-2 TRBV5-1 . CASSLVGSGTGELFF
TRBJ2-3 TRBV12-3/TRBV12-4 TRBD1 CASSLTKQGSPQYF
TRBJ2-5 TRBV11-2 TRBD1 CASSLSTDRGRETQYF
TRBJ1-5 TRBV4-2 . CASSHLGEDQPQHF
TRBJ2-3 TRBV7-2 . CASSLSDTQYF
TRBJ1-6 TRBV3-1 TRBD1 CASSQGQGRNSPLHF
TRBJ2-7 TRBV7-2 TRBD1 CASSSPPGQNPYEQYF
TRBJ1-1 TRBV20-1 TRBD1 CSAMRYTGGWPEAFF
TRBJ2-2 TRBV28 . CASSFPRQAEENTGELFF
TRBJ2-4 TRBV3-1 . CASSLSTLAKNIQYF
TRBJ2-1 TRBV11-2 TRBD1 CASSPDRGYNEQFF
TRBJ2-3 TRBV15 . CATSRGLSTDTQYF
TRBJ2-1 TRBV28 . CVSKFPSSFNEQFF
TRBJ2-1 TRBV11-1 . CASSPWEGGAYNEQFF
TRBJ2-3 TRBV10-1 . CASSALPGNTDTQYF
TRBJ1-1 TRBV20-1 TRBD1 CSARDGQVNTEAFF
TRBJ2-1 TRBV20-1 . CSARVAREPLYNEQFF
TRBJ2-3 TRBV20-1 TRBD1 CSAGQDRAFTDTQYF
TRBJ2-7 TRBV3-1 . CASSQRRQGKHNEQHF
TRBJ1-2 TRBV30 . CAWSVRGARGYTF
TRBJ2-1 TRBV3-1 TRBD2 CASSQVGLVSYNEQFF
TRBJ1-5 TRBV2 TRBD1 CASSEAIGTGNSNQPQHF
TRBJ1-5 TRBV5-1 . CASSPEGTQPQHF
TRBJ1-2 TRBV3-1 . CASSQGGPGYGYTF
TRBJ2-5 TRBV5-6 . CASSSTYLETQYF
TRBJ2-5 TRBV15 TRBD2 CATSRTSGAQETQYF
TRBJ2-5 TRBV29-1 . CSVEIGGETQYF